The 10 T cell receptor beta chains reported below all come from one sample, sequenced in a study of response to subunit inactivated influenza vaccine. In TCRdb, the RT-PCR reads were re-called with MiXCR into one record per CDR3 protein. The sample contains 610,000 or so distinct CDR3 sequences, 14% of which appear only once. This specimen was PBMCs from blood, taken less than 13 days after vaccination. These receptors were obtained from a man in his fifties who received an inactivated influenza vaccine.

Only a few counts were recorded for this clonotype. The CDR3 here is CASSLTPGTGLSPLHF. For the CDR3, the DNA is TGTGCCAGCAGCCTAACCCCCGGGACAGGGTTGTCACCCCTCCACTTT. The chain employs TRBV7-2 and TRBJ1-6, with 9 bases aligning to TRBD1. CDR3 length equals 16 residues. V lost 5 bases, J lost 10 bases, and 12 bases stayed unmatched. Germline V gene lookup returns CDR1 SGHTA and CDR2 FQGNSA.

A few counts support this clonotype. The genes are TRBV6-5 and TRBJ2-7; the D is unclear. Germline V gene data show CDR1 as MNHEY and CDR2 as SVGAGI. This CDR3 region has 11 residues. The V gene lost 6 bases and the J gene lost 6 bases, with 9 bases spanning the gap. The CDR3 loop is CASSTASEQYF. Here the CDR3 DNA reads TGTGCCAGCAGCACAGCATCCGAGCAGTACTTC.

Comment on this clonotype: The junction and the germline gene differ at one end; a read error may be behind it. This chain connects TRBV5-1 to TRBJ1-2; D not certain. The CDR3 is made up of 14 amino acids. Germline V gives CDR1 SGHRS, CDR2 YFSETQ. The DNA of the CDR3 is TGCGCCAGAAGCTTGGATGCCTCCCCGGGTGGCTACACCTTC. Translated, it gives CARSLDASPGGYTF.

The chain uses TRBV24-1 and TRBJ2-5; perhaps D is TRBD1 or TRBD2 (5 bases each). Germline lookup yields CDR1 KGHDR and CDR2 SFDVKD. Trimming took 3 bases from V and 4 from J, leaving 14 bases between them. This CDR3 has 15 amino acids. CDR3 region: CATSDQTWDRETQYF. The CDR3 nucleotides are TGTGCCACCAGTGATCAAACCTGGGACCGAGAGACCCAGTACTTC.

This clonotype turned up a few times. This rearrangement joins TRBV28 to TRBJ2-5, with 9 nucleotides matching TRBD2. This CDR3 region has 18 residues. Germline V gene sequence: CDR1 MDHEN, CDR2 SYDVKM. V was pared by 3 bases and J by 2 bases, with 13 bases of the junction left unmatched. For the CDR3, the DNA is TGTGCCAGCAGTTTTATGCGGGGGGGCCCCGATAATCAAGAGACCCAGTACTTC. Residues: CASSFMRGGPDNQETQYF.

This clonotype was seen many times. The rearrangement uses TRBV5-1 and TRBJ2-7; TRBD2 aligns across 7 bases. The CDR3 extends over 14 amino acids. In germline, CDR1 is SGHRS, CDR2 YFSETQ. V gave up 4 bases and J gave up 2 bases; unmatched junction bases: 6. In nucleotides, the CDR3 is TGCGCCAGCAGCGAGACTAGCAGCACCTACGAGCAGTACTTC. It yields the protein CASSETSSTYEQYF.

The chain combines TRBV5-1 with TRBJ2-3, with D hard to call. From germline, CDR1 is SGHRS and CDR2 YFSETQ. There are 14 residues in the CDR3. Trimming stripped 4 bases from V and 6 bases from J, with 15 bases between. As DNA, the CDR3 is TGCGCCAGCAGCCCACCGGCGTCCAGGGATACGCAGTATTTT. Its translation is CASSPPASRDTQYF. Together with reference TRBV5-1 and TRBJ2-3, the CDR3 gives the full variable domain: KAGVTQTPRYLIKTRGQQVTLSCSPISGHRSVSWYQQTPGQGLQFLFEYFSETQRNKGNFPGRFSGRQFSNSRSEMNVSTLELGDSALYLCASSPPASRDTQYFGPGTRLTVL.

This clonotype was detected a few times. This chain connects TRBV24-1 to TRBJ2-2, with a tentative D call TRBD1 (6 bases). With 8 bases removed from V and 6 bases from J, the gap between germline ends came to 12 bases. CDR1 and CDR2 from the germline V gene are KGHDR and SFDVKD. This CDR3 has 13 amino acids. This CDR3 is CATMGAPSGELFF. DNA of the CDR3: TGTGCCACCATGGGGGCACCATCCGGGGAGCTGTTTTTT.

This clonotype was seen repeatedly, ten times or more. This sequence joins TRBV20-1 and TRBJ2-3; D tentatively reads TRBD1 or TRBD2 (7 bases each). V lost 4 bases and J 5 bases, leaving 16 bases between the germline ends. CDR3 length: 14 amino acids. Germline CDR1 DFQATT, CDR2 SNEGSKA (reference sequence). Here the CDR3 reads CSATPGGAEDTQYF. CDR3 sequence (DNA): TGCAGTGCTACGCCAGGGGGGGCGGAAGATACGCAGTATTTT.

This clonotype has just a few counts. The chain is built from TRBV10-3 and TRBJ2-2; D is unresolved. Per germline, CDR1 ENHRY and CDR2 SYGVKD. The germline V and J ends were trimmed by 10 bases and 2 bases, with 5 bases remaining between them. The CDR3 covers 11 residues. CDR3 nucleotide sequence: TGTGCCACCGGAAACACCGGGGAGCTGTTTTTT. Translation: CATGNTGELFF.